Listed here are 17 T cell receptor beta chains from one sample, sequenced in a study of T cell repertoires in aging, cancer and after chemotherapy. TCR beta rearrangements were amplified from peripheral blood genomic DNA. Multiplex touch-down PCR with TRB-A/B primers amplified rearranged V-D-J TRB sequences. TCRdb recomputed calls from the multiplex PCR reads with MiXCR, one row per CDR3 protein. The sample records some 6,100 distinct CDR3 sequences, 38% being singletons. The sample was blood. The receptors were sampled from a human donor with a blood cancer.

The chain employs TRBV10-3 and TRBJ2-5, with D maybe TRBD1 (5 bases). The CDR3 sequence is 13 residues long. V was cut by 6 bases and J by 1 base, with 9 bases left in between. CDR1 is ENHRY and CDR2 is SYGVKD in the germline V gene. CDR3 protein: CAISKDSQETQYF. CDR3 nucleotides: TGTGCCATCAGCAAAGACAGCCAAGAGACCCAGTACTTC.

By share of the sample, this clonotype is medium-sized. The chain carries TRBV28 and TRBJ1-4; weak D call: TRBD1 (6 bases). This CDR3 has 14 amino acids. From germline, CDR1 is MDHEN and CDR2 SYDVKM. V lost 5 bases and J lost 8, with 15 bases in between. CDR3 sequence reads: CASSPRGLGEKLFF. The CDR3 DNA is TGTGCCAGCAGTCCACGGGGGCTGGGGGAAAAACTGTTTTTT.

V gene TRBV6-1 combines with J gene TRBJ1-6, with D unclear. V was cut by 5 bases and J by 9 bases, with 8 bases left in between. The germline V gene has CDR1 MNHNS and CDR2 SASEGT. The CDR3 runs 12 residues. The CDR3 loop reads CASSFVGSPLHF. The CDR3 DNA reads as TGTGCCAGCAGTTTTGTCGGTTCACCCCTCCACTTT.

This chain joins TRBV5-4 and TRBJ2-3; D is uncertain. The length of the CDR3 is 13 residues. The germline V gene has CDR1 SGHNT and CDR2 YYREEE (reference sequence). The V and J ends lost 0 bases and 2 bases respectively, with 4 bases between them. CDR3 amino acids: CASSLVITDTQYF. CDR3 coding DNA: TGTGCCAGCAGCTTGGTAATCACAGATACGCAGTATTTT.

This chain links TRBV5-6 with TRBJ2-5, with D perhaps assigned TRBD1 or TRBD2 (5 bases each). The germline V gene encodes CDR1 SGHDT and CDR2 YYEEEE. This CDR3 spans 15 amino acids. The V end lost 4 bases, the J end lost 5 bases, and 18 bases lay between the germline ends. The CDR3 loop reads CASSRGDPIVETQYF. Here the CDR3 DNA reads TGTGCCAGCAGCCGAGGGGACCCCATAGTCGAGACCCAGTACTTC.

V gene TRBV6-5 combines with J gene TRBJ2-5; D perhaps matches TRBD1 (5 bases). CDR1 and CDR2 (germline): MNHEY, SVGAGI. V was trimmed by 7 bases and J by 5 bases, leaving 14 bases between them. The CDR3 totals 13 residues. The CDR3 here is CASTSDSQETQYF. The CDR3 region has the DNA TGTGCCAGCACCTCTGACAGCCAGGAGACCCAGTACTTC.

The CDR3 region has the DNA TGTGCCAGCTCACCCGGGACAGGGGTTTACGAGCAGTACTTC. Its translation: CASSPGTGVYEQYF. The chain is built from TRBV18 and TRBJ2-7; 10 nucleotides agree with TRBD1. The V segment lost 3 bases and the J segment 4 bases; nucleotides outside the gene matches: 3. CDR1 and CDR2 from the germline V gene are KGHSH and LQKENI. This CDR3 region has 14 residues.

This chain joins TRBV29-1 and TRBJ1-1; D is possibly TRBD1 (5 bases). The germline CDR1 and CDR2 sequences are SQVTM and ANQGSEA. V was trimmed by 6 bases and J by 1 base, leaving 12 bases between them. The CDR3 runs to 13 residues. The CDR3 sequence: CSVSGGRNTEAFF. In DNA form, the CDR3 reads TGCAGCGTGTCCGGGGGGAGGAACACTGAAGCTTTCTTT.

The V call is TRBV5-4, the J call TRBJ1-1; D ambiguous. V was shortened by 0 bases and J by 1 base, with 7 bases between the two germline ends. The CDR3 consists of 14 residues. Germline lookup yields CDR1 SGHNT and CDR2 YYREEE (reference sequence). In nucleotides, the CDR3 is TGTGCCAGCAGCTTGGGACATGCGAACACTGAAGCTTTCTTT. Translation gives CASSLGHANTEAFF. The whole variable domain, filled in from reference TRBV5-4 and TRBJ1-1, reads ETGVTQSPTHLIKTRGQQVTLRCSSQSGHNTVSWYQQALGQGPQFIFQYYREEENGRGNFPPRFSGLQFPNYSSELNVNALELDDSALYLCASSLGHANTEAFFGQGTRLTVV.

V usage is TRBV6-9 and J usage is TRBJ1-2; D call uncertain. Germline CDR1 and CDR2: MNHGY and SVAAGI. CDR3 length: 17 amino acids. V was clipped by 3 bases and J by 4 bases, with 21 bases between them. CDR3 loop: CASSYLKGPSPSYGYTF. In DNA, the CDR3 is TGTGCCAGCAGTTACCTCAAAGGGCCGTCTCCGAGCTATGGCTACACCTTC.

This clonotype is medium-sized in the sample. This rearrangement joins TRBV6-5 to TRBJ2-5; no reliable D call. From germline, CDR1 is MNHEY and CDR2 SVGAGI. Trimming cost V 6 bases and J 5 bases, with 13 bases left between them. The CDR3 covers 13 residues. The CDR3 DNA reads as TGTGCCAGCAGCAACGAAGGGTGGGAGACCCAGTACTTC. Protein sequence: CASSNEGWETQYF.

This chain links TRBV19 with TRBJ2-2; 7 nucleotides match TRBD1. Germline V lookup: CDR1 LNHDA, CDR2 SQIVND (reference sequence). J gave up 1 base and V 7 bases, and 3 bases lay outside the gene matches. The CDR3 sequence is 14 residues long. CDR3 amino acids: CASMDRRNTGELFF. Written as DNA, the CDR3 is TGTGCCAGTATGGACAGGAGGAACACCGGGGAGCTGTTTTTT.

V is TRBV5-6 and J is TRBJ1-5; no reliable D call. This CDR3 spans 18 amino acids. V shed 2 bases and J shed 1 base, with 19 bases lying between them. Germline CDR1 reads SGHDT; CDR2 reads YYEEEE. The DNA for the CDR3 is TGTGCCAGCAGCTTTTACCAAACCATTGGACCGAGCAATCAGCCCCAGCATTTT. It is translated as CASSFYQTIGPSNQPQHF.

Only a few counts were recorded for this clonotype. This chain uses TRBV27 with TRBJ2-5; tentative D call: TRBD2 (6 bases). V lost 5 bases and J 1 base, leaving 11 bases between the germline ends. The CDR3 is made up of 14 amino acids. The germline V gene has CDR1 MNHEY and CDR2 SMNVEV (reference sequence). This CDR3 is CASSAGGFQETQYF. CDR3 DNA sequence: TGTGCCAGCAGTGCCGGGGGATTCCAAGAGACCCAGTACTTC.

The rearrangement joins TRBV18 to TRBJ1-3; D remains ambiguous. V was cut by 0 bases and J by 4 bases, with 10 bases left in between. The CDR3 is made up of 15 amino acids. Per the germline V gene, CDR1 is KGHSH and CDR2 is LQKENI. CDR3 DNA: TGTGCCAGCTCACCACCGGTCGGGTGGGGAAACACCATATATTTT. Translation: CASSPPVGWGNTIYF.

V is TRBV20-1 and J is TRBJ2-5, with D unclear. V gave up 0 bases and J gave up 4 bases, with 9 bases separating them. Germline CDR1 is DFQATT and CDR2 is SNEGSKA (reference sequence). The CDR3 has 13 amino acids. CDR3 amino acids: CSARDRVGETQYF. The CDR3 DNA reads as TGCAGTGCTAGAGATCGCGTGGGAGAGACCCAGTACTTC.

This clonotype was detected only a few times. V and J are TRBV10-3 and TRBJ2-7; D not resolved. Germline CDR1 reads ENHRY; CDR2 reads SYGVKD. The CDR3 is made up of 11 amino acids. V lost 5 bases and J lost 3, with 5 bases in between. This CDR3 reads CAISNLYEQYF. DNA for the CDR3: TGTGCCATCAGTAACCTCTACGAGCAGTACTTC.